The 24 T cell receptor beta chains presented below share a single source sample, sequenced in a study of blood T cells in healthy people across ages. A second PCR, run for roughly 7 to 11 cycles, used a sample-barcoded 5' primer plus a J-beta primer mix. TCRdb passed the 5' RACE reads through MiXCR, listing each CDR3 protein once. There are roughly 800,000 distinct CDR3 sequences in the sample; 25% to 30% occur only once, and roughly 3.1% lies in the top ten. The same sample was also used in a study of T cells of mothers and their children.

Sequencing was performed on blood. These receptor sequences come from a boy younger than 18 in good health.

In this sample, this clonotype turned up a few times. The chain is built from TRBV7-8 and TRBJ2-7; the match to TRBD2 covers 9 bases. CDR1 and CDR2 (germline): SGHVS, FQNEAQ. The V and J ends lost 5 bases and 3 bases, in that order; junction bases with no gene match: 5. CDR3 size: 14 residues. This CDR3 reads CASSVTAGGYEQYF. The CDR3 coding sequence is TGTGCCAGCAGCGTGACAGCGGGGGGCTACGAGCAGTACTTC.

V and J are TRBV7-3 and TRBJ1-4; 8 bases agree with TRBD1. The CDR3 totals 15 residues. Trimming at V came to 6 bases and at J to 5 bases, leaving 8 bases not matched to a gene. CDR1 SGHTA and CDR2 FQGTGA come from the germline V gene. The CDR3 spells CASSSSGQENEKLFF. Written as DNA, the CDR3 is TGTGCCAGCAGTTCATCGGGACAGGAAAATGAAAAACTGTTTTTT.

The rearrangement joins TRBV27 to TRBJ1-2; unclear D gene. This CDR3 comprises 16 residues. V was clipped by 0 bases and J by 3 bases, with 14 bases between them. Germline V gene lookup returns CDR1 MNHEY and CDR2 SMNVEV (reference sequence). Written as DNA, the CDR3 is TGTGCCAGCAGTTTATCTCCCCGGGCTGGGCACTATGGCTACACCTTC. Its translation is CASSLSPRAGHYGYTF.

Notes on this clonotype: At one of its ends the junction is not consistent with the germline gene, which may arise from a read error. The chain combines TRBV7-9 with TRBJ1-2; no clear D gene. The CDR3 extends over 13 amino acids. CDR1 is SEHNR and CDR2 is FQNEAQ in the germline V gene (reference sequence). The CDR3 bases are TGTGCCAGCACCTTAAGTTCCGAACGAGGCTACACCTTC. It specifies CASTLSSERGYTF.

Written as DNA, the CDR3 is TGCAGTGCTACCTCGGCGGGGCTTAGCACAGATACGCAGTATTTT. Its translation is CSATSAGLSTDTQYF. The chain is built from TRBV20-1 and TRBJ2-3; weak D call: TRBD2 (6 bases). The CDR3 runs 15 residues. The germline V gene encodes CDR1 DFQATT and CDR2 SNEGSKA (reference sequence). V lost 4 bases, J lost 0 bases, and 14 bases lay in between.

The chain joins TRBV5-1 to TRBJ1-1, with D possibly being TRBD1 (5 bases). Germline CDR1 and CDR2: SGHRS and YFSETQ. CDR3 length: 15 amino acids. Trimming took 1 base from V and 0 from J, leaving 10 bases between them. The CDR3 sequence: CASSLTGTVNTEAFF. The DNA for the CDR3 is TGCGCCAGCAGCTTGACGGGGACGGTGAACACTGAAGCTTTCTTT.

The genes are TRBV25-1 and TRBJ1-1; D unclear. V gave up 0 bases and J gave up 2 bases, with 1 base separating them. CDR1 MGHDK and CDR2 SYGVNS come from the germline V gene. This CDR3 has 12 amino acids. The CDR3 is CASSEYNTEAFF. The CDR3 DNA reads as TGTGCCAGCAGTGAATACAACACTGAAGCTTTCTTT.

This chain uses TRBV5-5 with TRBJ1-6; 7 positions agree with TRBD1. The V gene end was trimmed by 0 bases and the J gene end by 5 bases; junction bases not matched to a gene: 5. There are 16 residues in the CDR3. In germline, CDR1 is SGHKS, CDR2 YYEKEE (reference sequence). The CDR3 region is CASSLGPGQHNSPLHF. The CDR3 coding sequence is TGTGCCAGCAGCTTGGGACCGGGACAGCATAATTCACCCCTCCACTTT.

This clonotype was counted between two and nine times. The chain is built from TRBV7-9 and TRBJ2-1; D gene unclear. CDR3 length: 16 amino acids. Deletions cut 5 bases from V and 5 bases from J, with 19 bases between. Germline V gene lookup returns CDR1 SEHNR and CDR2 FQNEAQ (reference sequence). The CDR3 DNA is TGTGCCAGCAGCGGACCCGGGCCTCCAATCCACAATGAGCAGTTCTTC. Protein product: CASSGPGPPIHNEQFF.

This chain connects TRBV2 to TRBJ2-1; D remains ambiguous. Matching the DNA end better, TRBJ2-5 makes the J call doubtful. CDR1 and CDR2 (germline): SNHLY, FYNNEI. The CDR3 loop spans 12 amino acids. The CDR3 bases are TGTGCCAGCAGTACAGCGTCGGAGACCCAGTACTTC. Protein product: CASSTASETQYF.

The chain couples TRBV7-2 to TRBJ2-5; 14 nucleotides match TRBD2. Gene TRBJ2-1 matches the end of the DNA better, so the J call may be wrong. The CDR3 sequence is 17 residues long. Germline loops: CDR1 SGHTA, CDR2 FQGNSA. CDR3 nucleotide sequence: TGTGCCAGCAGCTCTTGGACTAGCGGGGGGCCGGCGGTAGGGCAGTTCTTC. It codes for CASSSWTSGGPAVGQFF.

This clonotype was counted only a few times. This chain joins TRBV6-1 and TRBJ2-5; no firm D call. From germline, CDR1 is MNHNS and CDR2 SASEGT. This CDR3 region has 14 residues. Trimming shortened V by 7 bases and J by 2 bases, and 14 bases separated the two germline ends. DNA of the CDR3: TGTGCCAGCACTCCCCCTGGCAGTCAAGAGACCCAGTACTTC. It encodes CASTPPGSQETQYF.

This clonotype was detected a few times. The V gene is TRBV20-1, the J gene TRBJ2-2, with D perhaps matching TRBD2 (6 bases). Germline CDR1 and CDR2: DFQATT and SNEGSKA (reference sequence). Trimming removed 6 bases from V and 0 bases from J, with 14 bases in between. The CDR3 runs to 15 residues. The CDR3 DNA follows: TGCAGTGCCACAATAGCGGCCTCGAACACCGGGGAGCTGTTTTTT. Translation: CSATIAASNTGELFF.

J is TRBJ2-5 and V is TRBV2; D unclear. The V end lost 4 bases, the J end lost 5 bases, and 17 bases lay between the germline ends. There are 15 residues in the CDR3. CDR1 and CDR2 from the germline V gene are SNHLY and FYNNEI. CDR3 protein: CASSGAGPSGETQYF. The CDR3 DNA is TGTGCCAGCAGTGGGGCTGGGCCTTCGGGTGAGACCCAGTACTTC.

About this clonotype: The germline gene is not matched at one end of the junction; a read error may be the cause. The CDR3 coding sequence is TGCGCCAGCAGACAAGCGGGACAGGGGTACAATGAGCAGTTCTTC. Its protein product is CASRQAGQGYNEQFF. The rearrangement uses TRBV4-1 and TRBJ2-1; the match to TRBD1 covers 10 bases. Germline values: CDR1 MGHRA, CDR2 YSYEKL. The CDR3 is 15 amino acids.

The sample holds a few counts of this clonotype. The rearrangement links TRBV12-3 or TRBV12-4 to TRBJ2-7; 8 nucleotides line up with TRBD2. J was trimmed by 4 bases and V by 8 bases; bases with no gene match: 10. The CDR3 extends over 14 amino acids. Here the CDR3 reads CASALAGGQYEQYF. In DNA form, the CDR3 reads TGTGCCAGCGCGTTGGCGGGGGGTCAGTACGAGCAGTACTTC.

This sequence joins TRBV12-3 or TRBV12-4 and TRBJ1-1; TRBD1 matches at 7 bases. This CDR3 comprises 11 residues. V lost 7 bases, J lost 7 bases, and 3 bases stayed unmatched. CDR3 bases: TGTGCCAGCACCGGGACAGATGAAGCTTTCTTT. Protein sequence: CASTGTDEAFF.

Only a few counts were recorded for this clonotype. This chain uses TRBV11-3 with TRBJ2-1; D possibly uses TRBD1 or TRBD2 (5 bases each). V was pared by 4 bases and J by 3 bases, with 10 bases between. Germline CDR1 SGHNT, CDR2 YENEEA. The CDR3 covers 14 residues. This chain's CDR3 is CASSSGTIYNEQFF. CDR3 sequence (DNA): TGTGCCAGCAGCTCGGGGACGATCTACAATGAGCAGTTCTTC.

In this sample, this clonotype turned up once. At one end the junction does not follow the germline gene, possibly because of a read error. V and J are TRBV7-9 and TRBJ2-7, with no clear D. CDR1 SEHNR and CDR2 FQNEAQ come from the germline V gene (reference sequence). The CDR3 covers 15 residues. CDR3 loop: CASSLRSASSCEQYF. The CDR3 DNA follows: TGTGCCAGCAGCTTAAGGTCCGCAAGCTCCTGCGAGCAGTACTTC.

This clonotype has just a few counts. This chain connects TRBV10-3 to TRBJ1-5, with TRBD1 matching over 7 bases. V lost 11 bases, J lost 3 bases, and 10 bases stayed unmatched. CDR3 length: 14 amino acids. CDR1 ENHRY and CDR2 SYGVKD come from the germline V gene. CDR3 nucleotides: TGTGCCTCTAGACAGGGAGAGGACAATCAGCCCCAGCATTTT. Its translation: CASRQGEDNQPQHF.

This clonotype was seen only a few times. The gene calls are TRBV4-2 and TRBJ1-2; tentative D call: TRBD1 (6 bases). Germline V gene data show CDR1 as LGHNA and CDR2 as YNFKEQ. V shed 4 bases and J shed 0 bases, with 12 bases lying between them. The CDR3 is 15 amino acids. The CDR3 is CASSREQGANYGYTF. CDR3 sequence (DNA): TGTGCCAGCAGCCGAGAACAGGGAGCTAACTATGGCTACACCTTC.

This clonotype was detected only a few times. The CDR3 protein is CSAAPGLASYEQYF. The CDR3 DNA reads as TGCAGTGCGGCACCGGGACTAGCGAGCTACGAGCAGTACTTC. The genes are TRBV20-1 and TRBJ2-7, with 10 bases matching TRBD2. This CDR3 is built from 14 residues. The germline CDR1 and CDR2 sequences are DFQATT and SNEGSKA (reference sequence). J lost 3 bases, V lost 6 bases, and 8 bases had no gene match.

The gene calls are TRBV10-3 and TRBJ2-5; TRBD2 matches at 7 bases. TRBJ2-1 explains the end of the DNA better; the J call may be wrong. From germline, CDR1 is ENHRY and CDR2 SYGVKD. This CDR3 has 15 residues. The CDR3 protein is CAISSSSGAYNEQFF. CDR3 coding DNA: TGTGCCATCAGTAGCTCTAGCGGAGCTTACAATGAGCAGTTCTTC.

V and J are TRBV13 and TRBJ2-5; D gene uncertain. Per germline, CDR1 PRHDT and CDR2 FYEKMQ (reference sequence). This CDR3 comprises 13 residues. V dropped 5 bases and J dropped 4 bases, with 11 bases sitting between them. Written as DNA, the CDR3 is TGTGCCAGCAGCATCCCCGGCGGAGAGACCCAGTACTTC. Protein: CASSIPGGETQYF. Drawing the rest from reference TRBV13 and TRBJ2-5, the complete variable domain is AAGVIQSPRHLIKEKRETATLKCYPIPRHDTVYWYQQGPGQDPQFLISFYEKMQSDKGSIPDRFSAQQFSDYHSELNMSSLELGDSALYFCASSIPGGETQYFGPGTRLLVL.